This TCR beta chain was recovered during a study of vaccination and CD4 T cells after COVID-19. Study-wide results and caveats: Early timepoints after natural infection were not analyzed in these convalescent patients.

In regard to this clonotype: Its cognate antigen is unknown.

Each CDR3 protein is one row after TCRdb ran MiXCR on the PCR reads. Among 20,000 to 25,000 distinct CDR3 sequences, under 60% were seen once, and the ten largest hold around 0.97%. The sequenced sample was CD4+ T cells from blood, obtained before SARS-CoV-2 vaccination. This receptor was obtained from a human donor who had recovered from COVID-19.

The DNA for the CDR3 is TGTGCCAGTAGTAGGGGTAGCTCCTACAATGAGCAGTTCTTC. Translating gives CASSRGSSYNEQFF. This sequence joins TRBV19 and TRBJ2-1; D is unresolved. Germline V lookup: CDR1 LNHDA, CDR2 SQIVND (reference sequence). The V gene lost 4 bases and the J gene lost 0 bases, with 7 bases spanning the gap. CDR3 size: 14 residues.